Listed below are T cell receptor beta chains from one sample, sequenced in a study of T cell responses to AZD1222 COVID-19 vaccine. Measured with immunoSEQ multiplex PCR; TCRdb has only the in-frame clones, and not every one. The sample holds 89,000 or so clones, around 86% seen once. The input for sequencing was peripheral blood, taken on day 0 of AZD1222 vaccination. All receptors derive from an adult in good health. Both conserved end residues are part of each CDR3. A D gene is named only where the DNA matches it firmly. Clone size is shown for a subset of rows, as once, few, many or a class of expanded clone.

D gene	CDR3 length	J gene	V gene	clone size	CDR3 DNA	CDR3 protein
TRBD2	17	TRBJ2-7	TRBV28	-	TGTGCCAGCAGTCCACAAGGAATGGGACTAGCGGGCTACGAGCAGTACTTC	CASSPQGMGLAGYEQYF
TRBD2	15	TRBJ2-1	TRBV15	-	TGTGCCACCAGCAGCGGACTAGCGGGATTCAATGAGCAGTTCTTC	CATSSGLAGFNEQFF
-	14	TRBJ2-1	TRBV2	-	TGTGCCAGCAGTGATGGGGGCGAGGGGAATGAGCAGTTCTTC	CASSDGGEGNEQFF
-	13	TRBJ1-1	TRBV7-2	-	TGTGCCAGCAGCTCGACTTCGAACACTGAAGCTTTCTTT	CASSSTSNTEAFF
-	15	TRBJ1-2	TRBV25-1	-	TGTGCCAGCAGTGAAGGTTACTGGGAAAACTATGGCTACACCTTC	CASSEGYWENYGYTF
TRBD1	13	TRBJ1-3	TRBV7-2	once	TGTGCCAGCAGCAGGGACAGGGACGGCACCATATATTTT	CASSRDRDGTIYF
-	19	TRBJ1-6	TRBV27	-	TGTGCCAGCAGTCCCCCGGGAGGCAGTTTCCTGACCTATAATTCACCCCTCCACTTT	CASSPPGGSFLTYNSPLHF
TRBD2	20	TRBJ2-1	TRBV5-1	-	TGCGCCAGCAGCTTACTGGGACTAGCGGGAGGGGCCAGCTCCTACAATGAGCAGTTCTTC	CASSLLGLAGGASSYNEQFF
-	17	TRBJ2-2	TRBV19	-	TGTGCCAGCAACTATGGGAGGAGAGGGGGAGGCACCGGGGAGCTGTTTTTT	CASNYGRRGGGTGELFF
-	13	TRBJ1-1	TRBV27	-	TGTGCCAGCAGTCCCGGAAGCCTCACTGAAGCTTTCTTT	CASSPGSLTEAFF
-	12	TRBJ2-1	TRBV4-2	-	TGTGCCAGCAGCAGCCCGGGGCTTGAGCAGTTCTTC	CASSSPGLEQFF
-	14	TRBJ1-5	TRBV18	-	TGTGCCAGCTCACCAAGAGGGGAGGGTCAGCCCCAGCATTTT	CASSPRGEGQPQHF
-	15	TRBJ1-6	TRBV9	once	TGTGCCAGCAGCAAGGGACTACCGGATGGGTCACCCCTCCACTTT	CASSKGLPDGSPLHF
TRBD2	15	TRBJ2-5	TRBV10-1	-	TGCGCCAGCAGTGAGTCGGGAGGGCCCCAAGAGACCCAGTACTTC	CASSESGGPQETQYF
-	15	TRBJ1-5	TRBV10-3	-	TGTGCCATCAGTGTTGGGGGGGATAGCAATCAGCCCCAGCATTTT	CAISVGGDSNQPQHF
TRBD2	19	TRBJ2-3	TRBV9	-	TGTGCCAGCAGCGTAGCAGGATCGGGGAGGGCCGGGGGCACAGATACGCAGTATTTT	CASSVAGSGRAGGTDTQYF
TRBD1	14	TRBJ2-7	TRBV5-6	once	TGTGCCAGCATTCGGTGGGGACAGTCCTACGAGCAGTACTTC	CASIRWGQSYEQYF
TRBD2	21	TRBJ2-5	TRBV19	-	TGTGCCAGTAGCGTTCTCCCTAGCGGACGGAGGGGTCCTCCTTACCAAGAGACCCAGTACTTC	CASSVLPSGRRGPPYQETQYF